Listed here is a single TCR beta chain. Its antigen is not yet known. Qualities for individual bases were not recorded, and no much larger clone is one base off. The sample belongs to a study of tumor-infiltrating T cells and Merkel cell polyomavirus (dated by TCRdb to about 2017). In the study overall: The study examined CD8+ T cells specific for the Merkel cell polyomavirus KLL epitope in Merkel cell carcinoma patients. Patients came in at different disease stages and had a median follow-up of roughly 2.5 years, ranging from roughly 1.1 to 6.0 years. The therapies patients received were varied and non-standardized, including chemotherapy, radiation and immunotherapies. TRB sequencing was performed on KLL-tetramer-sorted cells from blood or tumor-infiltrating lymphocytes in 14 to 15 samples, as well as on 11 to 12 matched whole-tumor samples. Most whole-tumor samples were 25-micron curls cut from formalin-fixed, paraffin-embedded tissue blocks. Of all the tumor samples in the study, one was a frozen nodal tumor digest and another was a flash-frozen core biopsy of a metastasis.

Robust positive staining for Merkel cell polyomavirus Large T antigen was observed by immunohistochemistry in the tumors of all patients. Approximately eleven Merkel cell carcinoma patients with robust KLL-tetramer+ populations, above 0.04% of CD8+ T cells, in blood and/or cultured TIL were included. All patients were identified as Caucasian, and a median age of approximately 60 years (range roughly 45 to 80 years) was recorded. Lymph node tumors were analyzed for patients with unknown primaries who presented with nodal disease, or when there was not enough primary tissue. The receptor library was made with the immunoSEQ multiplex PCR assay. Adaptive Biotechnologies (Seattle, WA) carried out the genomic DNA extraction, TRB sequencing and normalization. As for the authors' bioinformatics: Clonality was calculated as one minus the Shannon entropy of productive TRB sequences, normalized by log2 of unique productive sequences. KLL-specific clonotypes in tumors were identified by matching TCRbeta CDR3 amino acid sequences with those from each patient's tetramer-sorted sample. TCRdb took this table from immuneACCESS and kept in-frame rearrangements with V and J called. Such tables lack part of the clones; where checked against another copy, unresolved V genes explain under half of the gap, and the rest is unexplained. The DNA gave D and trimming, while V, J and clone size come from that table. This sample gives 25,000 or so clones in total; 70% to 90% of them show up just once. About 2.7% of the sample belongs to the ten largest clones.

Overall results and qualifications from the work: The small sample size of the study (n = 12 patients) is a limitation. Significantly improved MCC-specific survival was associated with a higher fraction of KLL-specific T cells within tumors (about 1.9-18% versus about 0-0.15%). KLL-specific TRB repertoires were diverse and mostly private, with just one public clonotype, shared by two patients, among 397 unique sequences. A significant MCC-specific survival advantage (P = 0.0051) was associated with tumors having more unique KLL-specific clonotypes (about 5-108 vs 0-3). Only a single viral epitope was studied, so T cells against other Merkel cell polyomavirus epitopes were not captured.

Looking up the germline V gene (reference sequence) yields CDR1 LNHDA and CDR2 SQIVND. The CDR3 covers 16 residues, taking in both the cysteine and the phenylalanine. Just the 48-base CDR3 DNA is kept, in frame starting at base 1. Clipping removes 7 bases from V and 5 bases from J, with 12 as the unmatched junction base count. Here the chain combines TRBV19 and TRBJ2-5; TRBD2 lines up with 11 middle nucleotides. Sequencing used lymph node tissue. The origin of this receptor is a man in his fifties or sixties with Merkel cell carcinoma. CDR3 sequence: CASTASGGPRVETQYF. The sequenced DNA is TGTGCCAGTACGGCTAGCGGGGGGCCGCGTGTTGAGACCCAGTACTTC. The full variable domain, with segments outside the CDR3 supplied by the reference TRBV19 and TRBJ2-5 proteins, appears as DGGITQSPKYLFRKEGQNVTLSCEQNLNHDAMYWYRQDPGQGLRLIYYSQIVNDFQKGDIAEGYSVSREKKESFPLTVTSAQKNPTAFYLCASTASGGPRVETQYFGPGTRLLVL.